The next 23 T cell receptor beta chains were all read from a single sample in a study of OX40 agonist ivuxolimab in advanced cancers. Clones were sequenced by immunoSEQ multiplex PCR, and TCRdb holds only the in-frame ones, with some missing. The top ten hold 0.7% to 1% of the sample, which has over 95,000 clones, over 85% seen once. Sequenced material: CD4+ or CD8+ T cells sorted from blood, taken in a trial of the OX40 agonist ivuxolimab. The receptors derive from an adult with an advanced solid tumor such as melanoma, head and neck, liver or kidney cancer.

The chain links TRBV7-2 to TRBJ1-2, with D tentatively TRBD1 (6 bases). The germline V gene encodes CDR1 SGHTA and CDR2 FQGNSA. With 5 bases removed from V and 5 bases from J, the gap between germline ends came to 9 bases. This CDR3 region has 12 residues. The CDR3 loop reads CASSPGQYGYTF. Here the CDR3 DNA reads TGTGCCAGCAGCCCCGGACAGTATGGCTACACCTTC.

The CDR3 sequence is CASSLLAGANVLTF. The CDR3, as DNA: TGTGCCAGCAGCTTATTAGCAGGGGCCAACGTCCTGACTTTC. This chain joins TRBV7-9 and TRBJ2-6; D not certain. The CDR3 runs 14 residues. Germline CDR1 SEHNR, CDR2 FQNEAQ (reference sequence). Trimming stripped 2 bases from V and 4 bases from J, with 6 bases between.

The chain uses TRBV12-5 and TRBJ2-1; perhaps TRBD1 as D (6 bases). The CDR3 covers 11 residues. Germline V CDR1 and CDR2: LGHNT, FRNRAP. V was clipped by 3 bases and J by 10 bases, with 7 bases between them. The CDR3 is CASGFGTEQFF. CDR3 in DNA: TGTGCTAGTGGTTTTGGGACAGAGCAGTTCTTC.

The chain couples TRBV18 to TRBJ2-6; 7 bases match TRBD2. This CDR3 is built from 18 residues. Germline loops: CDR1 KGHSH, CDR2 LQKENI. V shed 0 bases, J shed 0 bases, and the junction held 5 bases outside the gene matches. The CDR3 is CASSPPVAGSSGANVLTF. The DNA of the CDR3 is TGTGCCAGCTCACCACCGGTAGCGGGCAGCTCTGGGGCCAACGTCCTGACTTTC.

V and J are TRBV6-5 and TRBJ2-7; maybe TRBD2 (6 bases). This CDR3 has 16 residues. Trimming removed 0 bases at V and 1 base at J, with 13 bases between. Germline CDR1 reads MNHEY; CDR2 reads SVGAGI. The CDR3 reads CASSYSMVSGSYEQYF. CDR3 coding DNA: TGTGCCAGCAGTTACTCGATGGTTAGCGGATCCTACGAGCAGTACTTC.

The V call is TRBV19, the J call TRBJ2-7; the D gene could be TRBD1 or TRBD2 (5 bases each). Germline assignment: CDR1 LNHDA and CDR2 SQIVND (reference sequence). There are 13 residues in the CDR3. Trimming cost V 3 bases and J 3 bases, with 9 bases left between them. DNA of the CDR3: TGTGCCAGTAGTATGCAGAGGGGCTACGAGCAGTACTTC. Amino acids: CASSMQRGYEQYF.

The CDR3 region is CASSPGQETGLLNTIYF. CDR3 DNA sequence: TGTGCCAGCAGTCCCGGACAGGAGACGGGATTATTAAACACCATATATTTT. The chain has TRBV28 and TRBJ1-3; 7 bases are a match to TRBD1. The CDR3 extends over 17 amino acids. The V and J ends lost 5 bases and 6 bases, in that order; junction bases with no gene match: 16. The germline V gene encodes CDR1 MDHEN and CDR2 SYDVKM.

This chain joins TRBV19 and TRBJ1-5; D remains ambiguous. The germline CDR1 and CDR2 sequences are LNHDA and SQIVND (reference sequence). CDR3 size: 16 residues. Trimming removed 7 bases at V and 0 bases at J, with 16 bases between. DNA of the CDR3: TGTGCCAGTAACCCAGGACGGTGGGATAGCAATCAGCCCCAGCATTTT. Translating gives CASNPGRWDSNQPQHF.

The chain employs TRBV2 and TRBJ1-6, with no clear D. The CDR3 has 14 amino acids. The germline V and J ends were trimmed by 6 bases and 6 bases, with 12 bases remaining between them. The V gene's germline CDR1 is SNHLY and CDR2 FYNNEI. CDR3 residues: CASRRPGSNSPLHF. The CDR3 DNA is TGTGCCAGCAGGCGGCCAGGAAGTAATTCACCCCTCCACTTT.

The chain joins TRBV5-6 to TRBJ1-6, with TRBD1 as a possible D gene (5 bases). The germline V and J ends were trimmed by 0 bases and 10 bases, with 11 bases remaining between them. This CDR3 spans 14 amino acids. Germline V gives CDR1 SGHDT, CDR2 YYEEEE. This CDR3 is CASSLDQGGSPLHF. Written as DNA, the CDR3 is TGTGCCAGCAGCTTGGATCAGGGCGGGTCACCCCTCCACTTT. The variable domain in full, with the rest retrieved from reference TRBV5-6 and TRBJ1-6, is DAGVTQSPTHLIKTRGQQVTLRCSPKSGHDTVSWYQQALGQGPQFIFQYYEEEERQRGNFPDRFSGHQFPNYSSELNVNALLLGDSALYLCASSLDQGGSPLHFGNGTRLTVT.

This sequence joins TRBV5-1 and TRBJ2-2; TRBD1 aligns across 7 bases. After removal of 3 bases from V and 6 bases from J, the junction contained 5 bases not matched to a gene. Germline V CDR1 and CDR2: SGHRS, YFSETQ. The CDR3 consists of 14 residues. The CDR3 bases are TGCGCCAGCAGCTCGGGACAGCGTCCCGGGGAGCTGTTTTTT. Translated, it gives CASSSGQRPGELFF.

The J gene is TRBJ1-1, the V gene TRBV5-1; no clear D gene. Germline V CDR1 and CDR2: SGHRS, YFSETQ. The CDR3 is 13 amino acids. Trimming took 0 bases from V and 6 from J, leaving 9 bases between them. CDR3 loop: CASSLAGFSEAFF. In DNA, the CDR3 is TGCGCCAGCAGCTTGGCCGGATTTTCTGAAGCTTTCTTT.

This rearrangement joins TRBV27 to TRBJ1-6, with TRBD1 matching 10 bases. V lost 6 bases to trimming and J lost 8 bases; unmatched junction nucleotides: 7. This CDR3 is built from 15 residues. Per the germline V gene, CDR1 is MNHEY and CDR2 is SMNVEV (reference sequence). The CDR3 loop is CASRVGTGVDSPLHF. CDR3 bases: TGTGCCAGCAGGGTTGGGACAGGGGTGGATTCACCCCTCCACTTT.

J is TRBJ2-2 and V is TRBV4-3, with D perhaps given as TRBD1 or TRBD2 (5 bases each). V lost 4 bases, J lost 4 bases, and 13 bases lay in between. This CDR3 comprises 15 residues. Germline V gene lookup returns CDR1 LGHNA and CDR2 YSLEER. Written as DNA, the CDR3 is TGCGCCAGCAGCCCGGGGCAGGGCGGCACCGGGGAGCTGTTTTTT. It translates to CASSPGQGGTGELFF.

This clone appeared a single time. The rearrangement links TRBV5-6 to TRBJ2-7; D is uncertain. V dropped 1 base and J dropped 7 bases, with 15 bases sitting between them. CDR1 is SGHDT, CDR2 YYEEEE, per germline. The CDR3 is 14 residues long. The CDR3 spells CASSLYHSYEEQYF. CDR3 DNA: TGTGCCAGCAGCTTGTATCATAGCTACGAGGAGCAGTACTTC.

In this sample, this clone turned up once. The chain combines TRBV18 with TRBJ1-1; TRBD1 matches 9 bases. Germline CDR1 is KGHSH and CDR2 is LQKENI. The CDR3 is 17 amino acids. With 0 bases clipped from V and 1 base from J, the junction kept 6 bases outside the gene matches. CDR3 region: CASSPPGQGMGNTEAFF. Here the CDR3 DNA reads TGTGCCAGCTCACCACCGGGACAGGGTATGGGGAACACTGAAGCTTTCTTT.

This rearrangement joins TRBV19 to TRBJ2-5; 7 bases map to TRBD2. Per the germline V gene, CDR1 is LNHDA and CDR2 is SQIVND (reference sequence). This CDR3 has 12 amino acids. Germline trimming cut 9 bases from V and 3 bases from J; bases unmatched to any gene: 4. The CDR3 coding sequence is TGTGCCAGCGGGGGGTCCAAAGAGACCCAGTACTTC. Protein sequence: CASGGSKETQYF. Using reference TRBV19 and TRBJ2-5 for the parts outside the CDR3, the full variable domain is DGGITQSPKYLFRKEGQNVTLSCEQNLNHDAMYWYRQDPGQGLRLIYYSQIVNDFQKGDIAEGYSVSREKKESFPLTVTSAQKNPTAFYLCASGGSKETQYFGPGTRLLVL.

The chain uses TRBV18 and TRBJ2-1, with 7 bases fitting TRBD1. V gave up 7 bases and J gave up 8 bases; unmatched junction bases: 11. Germline CDR1 reads KGHSH; CDR2 reads LQKENI. The CDR3 length is 14 residues. CDR3 sequence reads: CASFLGLQGHEQFF. CDR3 bases: TGTGCCAGCTTTTTGGGTTTACAGGGGCATGAGCAGTTCTTC. The variable domain in full, completed from reference TRBV18 and TRBJ2-1, reads NAGVMQNPRHLVRRRGQEARLRCSPMKGHSHVYWYRQLPEEGLKFMVYLQKENIIDESGMPKERFSAEFPKEGPSILRIQQVVRGDSAAYFCASFLGLQGHEQFFGPGTRLTVL.

The chain recombines TRBV4-1 with TRBJ2-7, with TRBD1 as a possible D gene (5 bases). Germline CDR1 and CDR2: MGHRA and YSYEKL. The CDR3 has 16 residues. The V gene lost 1 base and the J gene lost 2 bases, with 15 bases spanning the gap. Written as DNA, the CDR3 is TGCGCCAGCAGCCAAGCGGCGGTAAGGGGTCCCTACGAGCAGTACTTC. Translating gives CASSQAAVRGPYEQYF.

The chain has TRBV7-2 and TRBJ2-3; D may correspond to TRBD1 or TRBD2 (6 bases each). This CDR3 contains 15 residues. Germline CDR1 reads SGHTA; CDR2 reads FQGNSA. The ends were cut back, 1 base at V and 2 bases at J, with 10 bases in the middle. This CDR3 reads CASSLDTGATDTQYF. Here the CDR3 DNA reads TGTGCCAGCAGCTTAGATACGGGGGCCACAGATACGCAGTATTTT.

The chain is built from TRBV28 and TRBJ2-7; 8 positions agree with TRBD2. Germline V gene lookup returns CDR1 MDHEN and CDR2 SYDVKM. After removal of 1 base from V and 7 bases from J, the junction contained 12 bases not matched to a gene. The CDR3 length is 16 residues. The CDR3, as DNA: TGTGCCAGCAGTTTATCAGGCGGGGGGCCCTTTAATGAGCAGTACTTC. Translation: CASSLSGGGPFNEQYF. Full variable domain (rest looked up from reference TRBV28 and TRBJ2-7): DVKVTQSSRYLVKRTGEKVFLECVQDMDHENMFWYRQDPGLGLRLIYFSYDVKMKEKGDIPEGYSVSREKKERFSLILESASTNQTSMYLCASSLSGGGPFNEQYFGPGTRLTVT.

The CDR3 sequence is CASSVGFGPEAFF. The DNA for the CDR3 is TGTGCCAGCAGCGTAGGCTTTGGGCCTGAAGCTTTCTTT. This rearrangement joins TRBV9 to TRBJ1-1, with D uncertain. V was clipped by 0 bases and J by 6 bases, with 9 bases between them. The CDR3 extends over 13 amino acids. Per germline, CDR1 SGDLS and CDR2 YYNGEE. The full variable domain, completed using reference TRBV9 and TRBJ1-1, is DSGVTQTPKHLITATGQRVTLRCSPRSGDLSVYWYQQSLDQGLQFLIQYYNGEERAKGNILERFSAQQFPDLHSELNLSSLELGDSALYFCASSVGFGPEAFFGQGTRLTVV.

V and J are TRBV28 and TRBJ2-4; 7 nucleotides match TRBD1. Germline values: CDR1 MDHEN, CDR2 SYDVKM. The ends lost 2 bases at V and 3 bases at J; junction bases unmatched: 1. This CDR3 has 14 residues. The CDR3 DNA reads TGTGCCAGCAGTTTACGACAGGGCAAAAACATTCAGTACTTC. This translates into CASSLRQGKNIQYF.